Ten or more counts support the clone carrying this T cell receptor (beta chain). 60 Vbeta and 13 Jbeta primers were used in PCR. The data were produced by immunoSEQ multiplex PCR, yet TCRdb's version contains in-frame clones alone and is incomplete. The table includes more than 85,000 clones, approximately 9% detected once. Trimming took 7 bases from V and 5 from J, leaving 18 bases between them. The CDR3 has 14 residues. Germline V lookup: CDR1 WNHNN, CDR2 SYGVQD (reference sequence). This entry belongs to a study of cytomegalovirus exposure and HLA in healthy donors. Background on the study: Approximately 200 million T cells yielded around 120 million unique TCR beta sequences in earlier analysis.

Sequencing used PBMCs. The rearrangement joins TRBV10-1 to TRBJ2-7, with a tentative D call TRBD1 (5 bases). The source is a man aged 45-60 years in good health and CMV-seropositive. This CDR3 reads CASTLAQGGDEQYF. Here the CDR3 DNA reads TGCGCCAGCACCCTCGCCCAGGGTGGTGACGAGCAGTACTTC.